This T cell receptor beta chain was recovered during a study of Ad26.COV2.S vaccination and SARS-CoV-2 variants. The treatment denotes: roughly 18 received Ad26.COV2.S at low or high dose, single or two shots; several received placebo; per-sample allocation not given. Each sample was drawn 63 days after the first injection (of vaccine or placebo). The donor's status was that of an adult aged 18-55 years in Boston. This CDR3 contains 13 residues. Germline CDR1 KGHSH, CDR2 LQKENI. V was clipped by 4 bases and J by 0 bases, with 7 bases between them. Here immunoSEQ multiplex PCR was the method, and the copy in TCRdb shows in-frame clones only, minus some. The profile shows about 680,000 clones, about 90% of them singletons.

The TCR comes from a person aged 18 to 59 who received the Ad26.COV2.S COVID-19 vaccine or a placebo. The chain couples TRBV18 to TRBJ2-7; D gene uncertain. The sequencing here drew on peripheral blood, taken in a trial of Ad26.COV2.S vaccine versus placebo. CDR3 in amino acids: CASSLQDSYEQYF. CDR3 DNA sequence: TGTGCCAGCTCACTCCAGGACTCCTACGAGCAGTACTTC.